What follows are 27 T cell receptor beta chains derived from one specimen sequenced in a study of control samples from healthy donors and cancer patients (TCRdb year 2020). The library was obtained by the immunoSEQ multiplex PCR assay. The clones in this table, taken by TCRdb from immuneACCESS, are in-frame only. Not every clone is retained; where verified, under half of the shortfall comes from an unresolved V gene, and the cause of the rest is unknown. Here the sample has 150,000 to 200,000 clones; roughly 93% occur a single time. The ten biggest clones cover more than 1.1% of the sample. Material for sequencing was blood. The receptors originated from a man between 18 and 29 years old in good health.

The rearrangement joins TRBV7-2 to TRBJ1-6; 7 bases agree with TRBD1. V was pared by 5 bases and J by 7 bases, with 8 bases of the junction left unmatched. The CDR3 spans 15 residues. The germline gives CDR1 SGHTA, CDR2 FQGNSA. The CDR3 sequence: CASSPRGLENSPLHF. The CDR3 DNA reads TGTGCCAGCAGCCCAAGGGGGCTCGAGAATTCACCCCTCCACTTT.

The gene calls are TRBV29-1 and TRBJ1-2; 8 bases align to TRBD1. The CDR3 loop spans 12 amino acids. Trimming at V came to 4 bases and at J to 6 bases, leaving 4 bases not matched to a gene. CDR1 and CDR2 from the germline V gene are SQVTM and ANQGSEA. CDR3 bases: TGCAGCGTTGGGGACAGGCCCGATGGCTACACCTTC. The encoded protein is CSVGDRPDGYTF.

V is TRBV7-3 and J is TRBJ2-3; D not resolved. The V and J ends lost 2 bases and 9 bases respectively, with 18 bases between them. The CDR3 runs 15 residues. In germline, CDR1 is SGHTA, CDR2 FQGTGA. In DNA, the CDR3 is TGTGCCAGCAGCTTAGAAGGCCCACACACCTCAACGCAGTATTTT. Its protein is CASSLEGPHTSTQYF.

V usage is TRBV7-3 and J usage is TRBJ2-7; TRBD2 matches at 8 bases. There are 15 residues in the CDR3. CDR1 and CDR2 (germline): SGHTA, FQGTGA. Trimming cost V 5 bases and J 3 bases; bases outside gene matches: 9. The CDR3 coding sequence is TGTGCCAGCAGCCTCCGGGGTAGCGGGGTCTACGAGCAGTACTTC. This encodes CASSLRGSGVYEQYF. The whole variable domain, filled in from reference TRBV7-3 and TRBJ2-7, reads GAGVSQTPSNKVTEKGKYVELRCDPISGHTALYWYRQSLGQGPEFLIYFQGTGAADDSGLPNDRFFAVRPEGSVSTLKIQRTERGDSAVYLCASSLRGSGVYEQYFGPGTRLTVT.

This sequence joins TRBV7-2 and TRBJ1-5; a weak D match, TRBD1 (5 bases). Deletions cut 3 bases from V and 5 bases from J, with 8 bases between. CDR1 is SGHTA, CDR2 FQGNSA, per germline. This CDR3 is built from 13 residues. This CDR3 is CASSLGRDQPQHF. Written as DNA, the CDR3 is TGTGCCAGCAGCTTGGGACGTGATCAGCCCCAGCATTTT.

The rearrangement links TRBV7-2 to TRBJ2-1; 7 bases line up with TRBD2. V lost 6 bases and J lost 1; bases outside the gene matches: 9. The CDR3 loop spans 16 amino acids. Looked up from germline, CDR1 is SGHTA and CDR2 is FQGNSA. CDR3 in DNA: TGTGCCAGCAGTTTTGCCGGGACTATTTCCTACAATGAGCAGTTCTTC. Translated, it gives CASSFAGTISYNEQFF.

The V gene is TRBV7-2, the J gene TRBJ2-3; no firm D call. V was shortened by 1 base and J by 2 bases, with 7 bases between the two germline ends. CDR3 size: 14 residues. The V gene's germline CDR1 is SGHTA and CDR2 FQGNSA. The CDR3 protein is CASSLEGYTDTQYF. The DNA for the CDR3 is TGTGCCAGCAGCTTAGAAGGGTACACAGATACGCAGTATTTT.

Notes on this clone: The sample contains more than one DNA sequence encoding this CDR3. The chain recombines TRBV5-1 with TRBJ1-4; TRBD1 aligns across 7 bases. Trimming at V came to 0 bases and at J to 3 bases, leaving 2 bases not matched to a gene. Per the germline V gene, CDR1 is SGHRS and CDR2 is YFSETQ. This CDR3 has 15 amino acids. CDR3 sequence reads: CASSLGQGANEKLFF. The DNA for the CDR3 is TGCGCCAGCAGCTTGGGGCAGGGGGCTAATGAAAAACTGTTTTTT.

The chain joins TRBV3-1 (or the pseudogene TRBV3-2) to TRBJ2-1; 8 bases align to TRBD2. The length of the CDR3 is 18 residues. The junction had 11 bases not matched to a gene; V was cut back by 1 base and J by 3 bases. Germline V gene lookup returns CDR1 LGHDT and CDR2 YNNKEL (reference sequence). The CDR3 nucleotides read TGTGCCAGCAGCCAAGGGAACCTCGGGGGGGGGATCTACAATGAGCAGTTCTTC. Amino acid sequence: CASSQGNLGGGIYNEQFF.

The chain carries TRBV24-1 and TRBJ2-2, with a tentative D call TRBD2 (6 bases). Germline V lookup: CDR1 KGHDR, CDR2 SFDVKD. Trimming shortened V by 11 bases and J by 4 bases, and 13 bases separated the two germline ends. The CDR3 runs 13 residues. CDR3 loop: CASGSSVTGELFF. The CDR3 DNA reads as TGTGCCAGCGGCTCTAGCGTCACCGGGGAGCTGTTTTTT.

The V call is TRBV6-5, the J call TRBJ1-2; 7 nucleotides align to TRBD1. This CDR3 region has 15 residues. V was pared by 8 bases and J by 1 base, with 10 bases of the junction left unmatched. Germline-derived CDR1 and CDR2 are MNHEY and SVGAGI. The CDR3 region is CASLASGGSNYGYTF. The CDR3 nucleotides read TGTGCCAGCCTCGCATCAGGGGGTAGTAACTATGGCTACACCTTC.

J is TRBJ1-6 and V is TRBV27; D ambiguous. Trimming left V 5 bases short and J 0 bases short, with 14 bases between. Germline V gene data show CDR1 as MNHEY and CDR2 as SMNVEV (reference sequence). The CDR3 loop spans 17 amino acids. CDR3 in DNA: TGTGCCAGCAGTCCCCGAGGTCCGGGCTCCTATAATTCACCCCTCCACTTT. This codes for CASSPRGPGSYNSPLHF.

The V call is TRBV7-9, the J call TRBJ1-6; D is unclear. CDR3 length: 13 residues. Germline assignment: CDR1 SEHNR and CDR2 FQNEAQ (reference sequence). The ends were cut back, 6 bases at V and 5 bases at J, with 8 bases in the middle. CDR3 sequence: CASSWGDNSPLHF. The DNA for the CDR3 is TGTGCCAGCAGTTGGGGAGATAATTCACCCCTCCACTTT.

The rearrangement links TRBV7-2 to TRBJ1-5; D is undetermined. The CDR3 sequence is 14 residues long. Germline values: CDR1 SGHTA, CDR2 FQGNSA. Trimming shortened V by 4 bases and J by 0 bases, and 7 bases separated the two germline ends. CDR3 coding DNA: TGTGCCAGCAGCTCCGGGTTTAGCAATCAGCCCCAGCATTTT. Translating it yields CASSSGFSNQPQHF.

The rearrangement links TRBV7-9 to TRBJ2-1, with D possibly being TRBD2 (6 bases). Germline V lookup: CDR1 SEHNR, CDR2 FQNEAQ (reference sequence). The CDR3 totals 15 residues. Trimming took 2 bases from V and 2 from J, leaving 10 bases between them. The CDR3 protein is CASSLTGGTYNEQFF. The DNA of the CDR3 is TGTGCCAGCAGCTTAACCGGGGGAACCTACAATGAGCAGTTCTTC.

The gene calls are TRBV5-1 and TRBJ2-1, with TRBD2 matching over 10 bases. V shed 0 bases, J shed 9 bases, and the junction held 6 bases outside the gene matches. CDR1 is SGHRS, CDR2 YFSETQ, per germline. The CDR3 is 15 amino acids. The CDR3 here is CASSLGLAGAGEQFF. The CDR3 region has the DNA TGCGCCAGCAGCTTGGGTCTAGCGGGGGCGGGTGAGCAGTTCTTC.

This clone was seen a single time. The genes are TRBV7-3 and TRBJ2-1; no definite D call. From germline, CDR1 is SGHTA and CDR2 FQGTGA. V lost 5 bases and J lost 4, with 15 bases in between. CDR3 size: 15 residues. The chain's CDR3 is CASSLQRSDYNEQFF. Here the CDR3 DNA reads TGTGCCAGCAGCCTACAGAGGTCGGATTACAATGAGCAGTTCTTC.

CDR3 DNA: TGTGCCAGCAGCCAAAGAACCGGGACGCGCGATCCCGGGGAGCTGTTTTTT. It codes for CASSQRTGTRDPGELFF. The chain carries TRBV7-6 and TRBJ2-2; either TRBD1 or TRBD2 may fit D (5 bases each). Trimming took off 5 bases at V and 6 bases at J, with 22 bases between the two ends. Germline loops: CDR1 SGHVS, CDR2 FNYEAQ. The CDR3 totals 17 residues.

This chain's CDR3 is CASRKTGSNEQFF. In DNA, the CDR3 is TGTGCCAGCAGGAAAACCGGGAGTAATGAGCAGTTCTTC. This chain uses TRBV6-5 with TRBJ2-1, with a tentative D call TRBD2 (6 bases). Trimming removed 6 bases at V and 7 bases at J, with 13 bases between. CDR3 size: 13 residues. Germline-derived CDR1 and CDR2 are MNHEY and SVGAGI.

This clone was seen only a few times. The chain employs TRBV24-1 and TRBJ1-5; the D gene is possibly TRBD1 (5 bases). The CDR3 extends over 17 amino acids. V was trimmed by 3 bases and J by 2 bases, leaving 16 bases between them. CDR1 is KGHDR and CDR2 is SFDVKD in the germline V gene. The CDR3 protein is CATSDGRVPRRNQPQHF. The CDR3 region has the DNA TGTGCCACCAGTGATGGCAGGGTCCCGCGGCGCAATCAGCCCCAGCATTTT.

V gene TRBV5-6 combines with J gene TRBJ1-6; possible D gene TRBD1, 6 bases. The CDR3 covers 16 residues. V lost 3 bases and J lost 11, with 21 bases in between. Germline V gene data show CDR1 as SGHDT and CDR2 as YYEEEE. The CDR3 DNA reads TGTGCCAGCAGCTCTGGACAGTTAGGTGGGGGGGCACCCCTCCACTTT. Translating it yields CASSSGQLGGGAPLHF.

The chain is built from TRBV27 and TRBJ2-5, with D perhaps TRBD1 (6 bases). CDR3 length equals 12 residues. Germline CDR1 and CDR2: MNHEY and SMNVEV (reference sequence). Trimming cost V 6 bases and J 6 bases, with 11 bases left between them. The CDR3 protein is CASRSGAKTQYF. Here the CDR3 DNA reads TGTGCCAGCAGATCAGGGGCGAAGACCCAGTACTTC.

Written as DNA, the CDR3 is TGTGCCAGCAGTCCCTGGACAGGGGATTATGGCTACACCTTC. This sequence encodes CASSPWTGDYGYTF. The rearrangement links TRBV28 to TRBJ1-2; TRBD1 aligns across 9 bases. V dropped 5 bases and J dropped 5; count of bases not matched to a gene: 6. The CDR3 length is 14 residues. Germline CDR1 is MDHEN and CDR2 is SYDVKM.

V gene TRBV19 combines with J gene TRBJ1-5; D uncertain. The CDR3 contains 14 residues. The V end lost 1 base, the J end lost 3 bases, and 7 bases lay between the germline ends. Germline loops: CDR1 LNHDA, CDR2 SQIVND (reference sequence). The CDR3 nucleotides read TGTGCCAGTAGTATAGGGCAGGTCAATCAGCCCCAGCATTTT. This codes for CASSIGQVNQPQHF.

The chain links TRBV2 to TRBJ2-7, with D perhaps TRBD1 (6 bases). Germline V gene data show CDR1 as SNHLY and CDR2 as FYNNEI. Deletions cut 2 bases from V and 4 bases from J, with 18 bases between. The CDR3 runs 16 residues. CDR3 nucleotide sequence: TGTGCCAGCAGTGAATTTGGGGGCAGGGCCGTTTACGAGCAGTACTTC. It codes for CASSEFGGRAVYEQYF.

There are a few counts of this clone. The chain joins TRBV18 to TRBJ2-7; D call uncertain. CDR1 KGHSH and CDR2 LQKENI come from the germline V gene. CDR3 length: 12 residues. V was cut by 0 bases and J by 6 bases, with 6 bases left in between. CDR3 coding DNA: TGTGCCAGCTCACCACCGAATGGCGAGCAGTACTTC. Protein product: CASSPPNGEQYF.

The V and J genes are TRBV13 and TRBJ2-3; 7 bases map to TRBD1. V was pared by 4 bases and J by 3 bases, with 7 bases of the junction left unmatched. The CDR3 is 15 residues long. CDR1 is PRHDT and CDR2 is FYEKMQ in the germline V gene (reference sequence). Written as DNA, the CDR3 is TGTGCCAGCAGCTCCTGGACAGGCAAAACAGATACGCAGTATTTT. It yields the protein CASSSWTGKTDTQYF.